Listed here is a single T cell receptor (beta chain). Its antigen is still unknown. Germline CDR1 reads MNHEY; CDR2 reads SVGEGT. CDR3 length equals 14 residues. Germline trimming cut 4 bases from V and 6 bases from J; bases unmatched to any gene: 7. This record comes from a study of T cell responses to AZD1222 COVID-19 vaccine. Findings and caveats of the study: With dominance at 160-218 and 743-854, vaccine-associated CD4 TCRs spanned spike. Among those given AZD1222, only five to seven were seropositive at baseline. Targeting of unmutated variant regions was reportedly seen in nearly half of spike-specific TCRs. It should be noted that donors were predominantly white British and more often female, and clonal diversity was possibly underestimated.

Profiled with immunoSEQ multiplex PCR; TCRdb holds only in-frame clones, not every one. The table has 30,000 to 35,000 clones, around three quarters seen once; the top ten hold approximately 4%. The source is an adult who received the AZD1222 COVID-19 vaccine. Sequenced here: peripheral blood, sampled 28 days after the second AZD1222 dose. The chain employs TRBV6-2 or TRBV6-3 and TRBJ1-2; 8 bases map to TRBD1. The CDR3 nucleotides read TGTGCCAGCAGTTCCTGGACAGGGTGGAATGGCTACACCTTC. Translating gives CASSSWTGWNGYTF.